This entry is about one T cell receptor beta chain. In germline, CDR1 is MNHEY, CDR2 SMNVEV (reference sequence). The CDR3 sequence is 16 residues long. Trimming took 1 base from V and 2 from J; bases not matched to a gene: 5. The data were taken from a study of cytomegalovirus exposure and HLA in healthy donors. PCR primers comprised 60 Vbeta and 13 Jbeta primers. Original analysis: Around 80 million unique TCR beta chains, about 10 million of them shared, were counted by a later analysis. Data came from immunoSEQ multiplex PCR; TCRdb stores just in-frame clones and leaves some out. D and trimming come from the DNA, and the V and J calls and clone size come from that table. The data contain around 97,000 clones, almost 80% of them singletons.

This chain connects TRBV27 to TRBJ2-5; 9 bases match TRBD2. This clonotype was obtained from a man aged 50 or older in good health and CMV-seropositive. Sample: PBMCs. The CDR3 reads CASSLYGLAGQETQYF. The CDR3 DNA follows: TGTGCCAGCAGTTTATATGGGCTAGCGGGACAAGAGACCCAGTACTTC.